This TCR beta chain derives from a study of response to subunit inactivated influenza vaccine. This clonotype was observed a few times. Its specificity is not known. TCRdb itself ran the RT-PCR reads through MiXCR, one entry per CDR3 protein. The sample lists just over 300,000 distinct CDR3 sequences; just over 20% were seen once. Study-wide results and caveats: The study's authors posited that every seasonal influenza vaccination enlists few new T cells.

Per germline, CDR1 DFQATT and CDR2 SNEGSKA (reference sequence). The ends lost 6 bases at V and 2 bases at J; junction bases unmatched: 10. CDR3 length: 15 amino acids. The chain has TRBV20-1 and TRBJ1-5, with 7 bases aligning to TRBD1. The receptor comes from a man between 45 and 75 years old who received an inactivated influenza vaccine. Specimen: PBMCs from blood, collected less than 22 months after vaccination. The CDR3 region is CSANHRGTGNQPQHF. The CDR3 nucleotides read TGCAGTGCCAACCACAGGGGTACTGGCAATCAGCCCCAGCATTTT.